Below, 7 T cell receptor beta chains from the same sample are listed, as sequenced in a study of CD8 T cells in Susac syndrome. Roughly 0.5 to 1 ug RNA was reverse transcribed with random hexamers. One entry per CDR3 protein, called by TCRdb with MiXCR from the immunoSEQ multiplex PCR reads. Of under 200,000 distinct CDR3 sequences in the sample, around 95% were seen once. The sequencing input was CD4+ T cells from PBMCs. These receptors were taken from a human donor in good health.

This rearrangement joins TRBV19 to TRBJ2-5, with a tentative D call TRBD1 (5 bases). The germline V gene has CDR1 LNHDA and CDR2 SQIVND (reference sequence). The length of the CDR3 is 14 residues. Trimming took 2 bases from V and 5 from J, leaving 12 bases between them. The CDR3, as DNA: TGTGCCAGTAGTATATCTGGGTGGGGCGAGACCCAGTACTTC. Translation gives CASSISGWGETQYF.

V is TRBV7-9 and J is TRBJ2-1; the D gene is possibly TRBD1 (6 bases). CDR3 length equals 13 residues. Trimming stripped 1 base from V and 12 bases from J, with 13 bases between. Germline V CDR1 and CDR2: SEHNR, FQNEAQ (reference sequence). CDR3 amino acids: CASSLEGAGVQFF. CDR3 DNA: TGTGCCAGCAGCTTAGAAGGGGCAGGGGTGCAGTTCTTC.

The chain has TRBV14 and TRBJ1-1; D is uncertain. The CDR3 spans 14 residues. In germline, CDR1 is SGHDN, CDR2 FVKESK. The V end was cut by 0 bases, the J end by 4 bases, with 9 bases between. The CDR3 DNA reads TGTGCCAGCAGCCAAGATAGGGCCGGCACTGAAGCTTTCTTT. This sequence encodes CASSQDRAGTEAFF.

This chain links TRBV4-1 with TRBJ2-7, with D tentatively TRBD2 (5 bases). Trimming took 4 bases from V and 3 from J, leaving 13 bases between them. Germline-derived CDR1 and CDR2 are MGHRA and YSYEKL. There are 14 residues in the CDR3. CDR3 sequence reads: CASSRELASYEQYV. In DNA form, the CDR3 reads TGCGCCAGCAGCCGGGAGTTGGCTAGCTACGAGCAGTACGTC.

V usage is TRBV29-1 and J usage is TRBJ2-7; D could derive from TRBD1 or TRBD2 (6 bases each). From germline, CDR1 is SQVTM and CDR2 ANQGSEA. The CDR3 sequence is 12 residues long. V was pared by 4 bases and J by 2 bases, with 9 bases between. CDR3 in DNA: TGCAGCGTTGGGGGGGCCACCTACGAGCAGTACTTC. Translation: CSVGGATYEQYF.

This rearrangement joins TRBV20-1 to TRBJ2-7; no firm D call. The CDR3 has 10 residues. CDR1 and CDR2 (germline): DFQATT, SNEGSKA (reference sequence). Deletions cut 6 bases from V and 4 bases from J, with 7 bases between. CDR3 coding DNA: TGCAGTGCGGGGAATTACGAGCAGTACGTC. It codes for CSAGNYEQYV.

The gene calls are TRBV7-3 and TRBJ2-4, with 8 bases matching TRBD1. Germline lookup yields CDR1 SGHTA and CDR2 FQGTGA. Germline trimming cut 5 bases from V and 8 bases from J; bases unmatched to any gene: 8. The CDR3 contains 14 residues. Written as DNA, the CDR3 is TGTGCCAGCAGCCCAGGGGGCGGTTGGGACATTCAGTACTTC. Translated, it gives CASSPGGGWDIQYF.